This entry lists 22 T cell receptor beta chains sequenced from one sample in a study of T cell changes during pregnancy in multiple sclerosis. Repertoires were generated with immunoSEQ multiplex PCR, while TCRdb's copy carries only in-frame clones and drops some. The sample includes around 63,000 clones, about 94% of them seen just once. Specimen: peripheral blood, collected in the third trimester of pregnancy. These receptors came from a female donor in good health, enrolled as a control in a pregnancy study.

The chain has TRBV10-2 and TRBJ1-2; possibly TRBD1 for D (6 bases). V was pared by 8 bases and J by 3 bases, with 16 bases between. CDR1 and CDR2 from the germline V gene are WSHSY and SAAADI. The CDR3 extends over 14 amino acids. The CDR3 reads CASSESRGHYGYTF. CDR3 bases: TGCGCCAGCTCCGAAAGCAGGGGTCACTATGGCTACACCTTC.

The V and J genes are TRBV9 and TRBJ2-2, with TRBD1 as a possible D gene (6 bases). The CDR3 is 14 residues long. V was pared by 0 bases and J by 5 bases, with 8 bases between. Germline CDR1 SGDLS, CDR2 YYNGEE. The CDR3 spells CASSVGGGTGELFF. The CDR3, as DNA: TGTGCCAGCAGCGTAGGAGGGGGTACCGGGGAGCTGTTTTTT.

The CDR3 nucleotides read TGCAGCGCAAGGGACCCACAGGGGACTGAAGCTTTCTTT. It specifies CSARDPQGTEAFF. The rearrangement uses TRBV29-1 and TRBJ1-1; 7 bases map to TRBD1. The CDR3 runs to 13 residues. Per germline, CDR1 SQVTM and CDR2 ANQGSEA. V was clipped by 7 bases and J by 5 bases; unmatched bases: 10. The full variable domain, completed using reference TRBV29-1 and TRBJ1-1, is SAVISQKPSRDICQRGTSLTIQCQVDSQVTMMFWYRQQPGQSLTLIATANQGSEATYESGFVIDKFPISRPNLTFSTLTVSNMSPEDSSIYLCSARDPQGTEAFFGQGTRLTVV.

The CDR3 coding sequence is TGCGCCAGCAGCCTAGGTACTAGCGGGATCCTTTCTATGGGGGAGCAGTACTTC. It translates to CASSLGTSGILSMGEQYF. This rearrangement joins TRBV4-1 to TRBJ2-7; 10 bases map to TRBD2. This CDR3 comprises 18 residues. In germline, CDR1 is MGHRA, CDR2 YSYEKL. V was pared by 4 bases and J by 7 bases, with 19 bases of the junction left unmatched.

The chain links TRBV9 to TRBJ2-7; 13 nucleotides line up with TRBD2. The CDR3 loop spans 16 amino acids. Germline CDR1 is SGDLS and CDR2 is YYNGEE. The ends lost 4 bases at V and 4 bases at J; junction bases unmatched: 8. CDR3 loop: CASSPGLAGANYEQYF. DNA for the CDR3: TGTGCCAGCAGCCCTGGACTAGCGGGAGCAAATTACGAGCAGTACTTC.

The V and J genes are TRBV6-4 and TRBJ1-5, with D perhaps TRBD1 (6 bases). Germline V gene data show CDR1 as MRHNA and CDR2 as SNTAGT. CDR3 length: 13 residues. Trimming cost V 4 bases and J 4 bases, with 8 bases left between them. CDR3 residues: CASSGTANQPQHF. DNA of the CDR3: TGTGCCAGCAGTGGGACAGCAAATCAGCCCCAGCATTTT.

This clone came up a few times. The chain carries TRBV5-1 and TRBJ2-7, with 8 bases identical to TRBD2. J gave up 6 bases and V 6 bases, and 11 bases lay outside the gene matches. This CDR3 has 14 residues. Germline CDR1 is SGHRS and CDR2 is YFSETQ. For the CDR3, the DNA is TGCGCCAGCAAGGGAGCGGGAGTTGTGGGCGAGCAGTACTTC. Translating gives CASKGAGVVGEQYF.

The rearrangement joins TRBV11-3 to TRBJ2-7; 9 nucleotides match TRBD2. CDR1 is SGHNT and CDR2 is YENEEA in the germline V gene. The CDR3 is made up of 14 amino acids. V gave up 5 bases and J gave up 0 bases; unmatched junction bases: 2. In DNA form, the CDR3 reads TGTGCCAGCAGCCTAGCGGGGAGCTCCTACGAGCAGTACTTC. This codes for CASSLAGSSYEQYF.

The chain uses TRBV5-5 and TRBJ1-4; D not certain. Deletions cut 3 bases from V and 4 bases from J, with 13 bases between. This CDR3 comprises 15 residues. The germline V gene encodes CDR1 SGHKS and CDR2 YYEKEE (reference sequence). The CDR3: CASSSRRTLNEKLFF. CDR3 DNA sequence: TGTGCCAGCAGCTCTCGACGGACTCTTAATGAAAAACTGTTTTTT. Full variable domain (remainder filled in from reference TRBV5-5 and TRBJ1-4): DAGVTQSPTHLIKTRGQQVTLRCSPISGHKSVSWYQQVLGQGPQFIFQYYEKEERGRGNFPDRFSARQFPNYSSELNVNALLLGDSALYLCASSSRRTLNEKLFFGSGTQLSVL.

In nucleotides, the CDR3 is TGTGCCAGCACCTTGGGGGACAGGGGGAGTGAAAAACTGTTTTTT. This sequence encodes CASTLGDRGSEKLFF. V is TRBV7-2 and J is TRBJ1-4, with 11 positions matching TRBD1. Trimming at V came to 7 bases and at J to 7 bases, leaving 8 bases not matched to a gene. Germline assignment: CDR1 SGHTA and CDR2 FQGNSA. The CDR3 totals 15 residues.

This rearrangement joins TRBV6-6 to TRBJ1-1; a weak D match, TRBD1 (5 bases). This CDR3 is built from 15 residues. The germline V gene encodes CDR1 MNHNY and CDR2 SVGAGI (reference sequence). Trimming removed 0 bases at V and 4 bases at J, with 12 bases between. The CDR3 sequence is CASSYSGRGGTEAFF. The CDR3 nucleotides are TGTGCCAGCAGTTACTCGGGTAGGGGAGGCACTGAAGCTTTCTTT.

This clone was seen just once. The CDR3 DNA reads TGTGCCAGCTCACCCTCGATTAGCGGGGGCCGCCTGATCTACGAGCAGTACTTC. Translating it yields CASSPSISGGRLIYEQYF. The genes are TRBV18 and TRBJ2-7, with TRBD2 matching over 9 bases. Germline V gene data show CDR1 as KGHSH and CDR2 as LQKENI. There are 18 residues in the CDR3. V dropped 3 bases and J dropped 3; count of bases not matched to a gene: 15.

The V gene is TRBV6-6, the J gene TRBJ2-1, with 8 bases fitting TRBD1. Per the germline V gene, CDR1 is MNHNY and CDR2 is SVGAGI (reference sequence). CDR3 length: 13 amino acids. Germline trimming cut 5 bases from V and 8 bases from J; bases unmatched to any gene: 5. CDR3 DNA: TGTGCCAGCAGTGGACAGGGCGGCGATGAGCAGTTCTTC. Its translation: CASSGQGGDEQFF.

The V call is TRBV5-6, the J call TRBJ1-5, with D unclear. The V end was cut by 2 bases, the J end by 0 bases, with 3 bases between. This CDR3 is 13 amino acids long. The germline V gene has CDR1 SGHDT and CDR2 YYEEEE. CDR3 in amino acids: CASSFYSNQPQHF. CDR3 in DNA: TGTGCCAGCAGCTTTTATAGCAATCAGCCCCAGCATTTT. The complete variable domain, with remaining parts taken from reference TRBV5-6 and TRBJ1-5, reads DAGVTQSPTHLIKTRGQQVTLRCSPKSGHDTVSWYQQALGQGPQFIFQYYEEEERQRGNFPDRFSGHQFPNYSSELNVNALLLGDSALYLCASSFYSNQPQHFGDGTRLSIL.

J is TRBJ1-6 and V is TRBV5-1, with TRBD1 matching over 10 bases. Per germline, CDR1 SGHRS and CDR2 YFSETQ. The CDR3 length is 17 residues. J was trimmed by 9 bases and V by 4 bases; bases with no gene match: 13. The CDR3, as DNA: TGCGCCAGCAGCCCTGGCCGTGGACAGGGGGTTCGTTCACCCCTCCACTTT. It yields the protein CASSPGRGQGVRSPLHF. The complete variable domain, with remaining parts taken from reference TRBV5-1 and TRBJ1-6, reads KAGVTQTPRYLIKTRGQQVTLSCSPISGHRSVSWYQQTPGQGLQFLFEYFSETQRNKGNFPGRFSGRQFSNSRSEMNVSTLELGDSALYLCASSPGRGQGVRSPLHFGNGTRLTVT.

V is TRBV27 and J is TRBJ2-2; 7 bases line up with TRBD1. The CDR3 has 17 amino acids. Trimming cost V 5 bases and J 5 bases; bases outside gene matches: 14. Germline V gene sequence: CDR1 MNHEY, CDR2 SMNVEV (reference sequence). CDR3 bases: TGTGCCAGCAGTCCTCCCACCGGGACAGCTCGAACCGGGGAGCTGTTTTTT. Amino acid sequence: CASSPPTGTARTGELFF.

The chain links TRBV18 to TRBJ2-7; 13 positions agree with TRBD2. Trimming removed 2 bases from V and 1 base from J; junction bases left unmatched: 8. Germline CDR1 KGHSH, CDR2 LQKENI. This CDR3 has 18 residues. CDR3 region: CASSPISLAGGRSYEQYF. The CDR3 bases are TGTGCCAGCTCACCAATCTCACTAGCGGGAGGGCGGTCCTACGAGCAGTACTTC. The whole variable domain, remainder taken from reference TRBV18 and TRBJ2-7, is NAGVMQNPRHLVRRRGQEARLRCSPMKGHSHVYWYRQLPEEGLKFMVYLQKENIIDESGMPKERFSAEFPKEGPSILRIQQVVRGDSAAYFCASSPISLAGGRSYEQYFGPGTRLTVT.

The chain links TRBV5-8 to TRBJ1-2, with TRBD1 matching over 9 bases. The germline V gene encodes CDR1 SGHTS and CDR2 YDEGEE. Trimming removed 4 bases from V and 8 bases from J; junction bases left unmatched: 6. CDR3 length equals 13 residues. CDR3 coding DNA: TGTGCCAGCAGCCTTTGGACAGGGGAAGGCTACACCTTC. This translates into CASSLWTGEGYTF.

A remark on this clone: Other DNA sequences from this sample encode an identical CDR3 as well. The CDR3 loop is CASSSQGGTEAFF. The CDR3 coding sequence is TGTGCCAGCAGCTCCCAGGGAGGGACTGAAGCTTTCTTT. The chain employs TRBV7-3 and TRBJ1-1, with D possibly being TRBD1 (5 bases). Deletions cut 4 bases from V and 5 bases from J, with 11 bases between. The CDR3 loop spans 13 amino acids. CDR1 and CDR2 (germline): SGHTA, FQGTGA.

This chain's CDR3 is CASSIFLDRPGNTEAFF. The CDR3 DNA is TGTGCCAGCAGTATCTTCCTGGACAGACCAGGGAACACTGAAGCTTTCTTT. The V call is TRBV28, the J call TRBJ1-1; possibly TRBD1 for D (6 bases). Germline V gene sequence: CDR1 MDHEN, CDR2 SYDVKM. The CDR3 consists of 17 residues. Trimming left V 5 bases short and J 1 base short, with 20 bases between.

V and J are TRBV6-5 and TRBJ1-1, with a tentative D call TRBD1 (6 bases). The CDR3 contains 14 residues. V was pared by 4 bases and J by 8 bases, with 17 bases between. The germline CDR1 and CDR2 sequences are MNHEY and SVGAGI. The CDR3 is CASSFSWADREAFF. The CDR3 DNA is TGTGCCAGCAGTTTCTCATGGGCAGACAGGGAAGCTTTCTTT.

Here the CDR3 reads CASRSGTGGLFNEQFF. The CDR3 DNA reads TGTGCCAGCAGATCCGGGACAGGGGGTCTATTCAATGAGCAGTTCTTC. The chain couples TRBV7-9 to TRBJ2-1; 11 positions match TRBD1. There are 16 residues in the CDR3. Germline V gene lookup returns CDR1 SEHNR and CDR2 FQNEAQ (reference sequence). After removal of 6 bases from V and 6 bases from J, the junction contained 10 bases not matched to a gene.